Following are 32 T cell receptor beta chains from one sample sequenced in a study of T cells in Graves' hyperthyroidism and ophthalmopathy. TCR beta CDR3 regions were amplified from RNA transcripts. The TCR CDR3 first-round RT-PCR relied on the HTBI primer set. TCRdb reprocessed the multiplex PCR reads with MiXCR, giving one entry per CDR3 protein. The sample records 400,000 to 500,000 distinct CDR3 sequences, about 15% being singletons. What was sequenced was blood. The receptor set was obtained from a woman younger than 35 with Graves' hyperthyroidism.

This clonotype was observed at least ten times. The rearrangement links TRBV9 to TRBJ1-2; the D gene is possibly TRBD1 (5 bases). The germline V gene has CDR1 SGDLS and CDR2 YYNGEE. The CDR3 loop spans 18 amino acids. Trimming took 0 bases from V and 0 from J, leaving 18 bases between them. The CDR3: CASSVAPTGVPANYGYTF. In DNA, the CDR3 is TGTGCCAGCAGCGTAGCTCCTACAGGTGTACCAGCTAACTATGGCTACACCTTC.

This clonotype was counted only a few times. The chain combines TRBV7-9 with TRBJ2-1; 8 bases are a match to TRBD2. This CDR3 has 15 residues. Germline CDR1 is SEHNR and CDR2 is FQNEAQ (reference sequence). The V gene end was trimmed by 4 bases and the J gene end by 3 bases; junction bases not matched to a gene: 5. CDR3 protein: CASSSPGTSYNEQFF. In DNA form, the CDR3 reads TGTGCCAGCAGCTCGCCCGGGACTAGCTACAATGAGCAGTTCTTC.

This clonotype has more than one count but fewer than ten. The V and J genes are TRBV7-8 and TRBJ2-3; 14 positions match TRBD2. Germline V gene sequence: CDR1 SGHVS, CDR2 FQNEAQ. The length of the CDR3 is 16 residues. V gave up 5 bases and J gave up 5 bases; unmatched junction bases: 6. CDR3 protein: CASSTGLAGGGDTQYF. The CDR3 nucleotides read TGTGCCAGCAGCACTGGACTAGCGGGAGGCGGAGATACGCAGTATTTT. Combining the CDR3 with reference TRBV7-8 and TRBJ2-3 gives the whole variable domain GAGVSQSPRYKVAKRGQDVALRCDPISGHVSLFWYQQALGQGPEFLTYFQNEAQLDKSGLPSDRFFAERPEGSVSTLKIQRTQQEDSAVYLCASSTGLAGGGDTQYFGPGTRLTVL.

The V call is TRBV9, the J call TRBJ1-3; D is perhaps TRBD1 (5 bases). CDR3 length: 15 amino acids. Germline CDR1 and CDR2: SGDLS and YYNGEE. Trimming pared 0 bases from V and 2 bases from J, leaving 9 bases between. In DNA, the CDR3 is TGTGCCAGCAGCGTAGGGGCGGGGGCTGGAAACACCATATATTTT. Its protein is CASSVGAGAGNTIYF.

This clonotype was seen at least ten times. A junction boundary mismatches the germline segment, possibly from a read error. V and J are TRBV3-1 and TRBJ2-5, with D maybe TRBD1 (5 bases). Germline V CDR1 and CDR2: LGHDT, YNNKEL (reference sequence). The CDR3 is made up of 13 amino acids. This chain's CDR3 is CANSQDSGETQYF. The DNA for the CDR3 is TGTGCCAACAGCCAAGATTCAGGGGAGACCCAGTACTTC.

The chain combines TRBV4-2 with TRBJ2-2, with 8 bases aligning to TRBD2. The CDR3 contains 16 residues. Trimming took 3 bases from V and 2 from J; bases not matched to a gene: 5. The germline gives CDR1 LGHNA, CDR2 YNFKEQ. The DNA of the CDR3 is TGTGCCAGCAGCCATGGACTAGCAGACAACACCGGGGAGCTGTTTTTT. Its protein product is CASSHGLADNTGELFF.

This clonotype was seen a handful of times. J is TRBJ2-7 and V is TRBV18, with 7 bases fitting TRBD1. J lost 1 base, V lost 6 bases, and 9 bases had no gene match. The germline V gene has CDR1 KGHSH and CDR2 LQKENI. The CDR3 extends over 15 amino acids. CDR3 in amino acids: CASSTGTVKSYEQYF. In nucleotides, the CDR3 is TGTGCCAGCTCGACTGGGACAGTCAAGTCCTACGAGCAGTACTTC. Full variable domain (rest looked up from reference TRBV18 and TRBJ2-7): NAGVMQNPRHLVRRRGQEARLRCSPMKGHSHVYWYRQLPEEGLKFMVYLQKENIIDESGMPKERFSAEFPKEGPSILRIQQVVRGDSAAYFCASSTGTVKSYEQYFGPGTRLTVT.

The chain has TRBV5-1 and TRBJ2-3; possible D gene TRBD2, 6 bases. The CDR3 length is 15 residues. Germline values: CDR1 SGHRS, CDR2 YFSETQ. Trimming removed 0 bases at V and 5 bases at J, with 13 bases between. The CDR3 protein is CASSLELVGGDTQYF. The CDR3 DNA follows: TGCGCCAGCAGCTTGGAATTAGTGGGAGGAGATACGCAGTATTTT. The complete variable domain, with remaining parts taken from reference TRBV5-1 and TRBJ2-3, reads KAGVTQTPRYLIKTRGQQVTLSCSPISGHRSVSWYQQTPGQGLQFLFEYFSETQRNKGNFPGRFSGRQFSNSRSEMNVSTLELGDSALYLCASSLELVGGDTQYFGPGTRLTVL.

At least ten counts were recorded for this clonotype. The chain employs TRBV28 and TRBJ2-3; 7 bases are shared with TRBD1. Germline loops: CDR1 MDHEN, CDR2 SYDVKM. V trimming: 2 bases; J trimming: 2 bases; junction bases outside the gene matches: 4. This CDR3 region has 15 residues. The chain's CDR3 is CASSLQGVPTDTQYF. CDR3 bases: TGTGCCAGCAGTTTACAGGGGGTCCCCACAGATACGCAGTATTTT.

The rearrangement joins TRBV7-3 to TRBJ1-2; D remains unclear. Trimming pared 1 base from V and 3 bases from J, leaving 12 bases between. Germline V CDR1 and CDR2: SGHTA, FQGTGA. The CDR3 totals 15 residues. CDR3 loop: CASSLRAGGDYGYTF. The CDR3 nucleotides read TGTGCCAGCAGCTTAAGGGCAGGCGGGGACTATGGCTACACCTTC.

This clonotype was recorded at least ten times. The V gene is TRBV30, the J gene TRBJ2-4; no clear D gene. From germline, CDR1 is GTSNPN and CDR2 SVGIG (reference sequence). Trimming shortened V by 1 base and J by 0 bases, and 4 bases separated the two germline ends. The CDR3 is 13 amino acids. CDR3 sequence (DNA): TGTGCCTGGAGTGCCCGAGCCAAAAACATTCAGTACTTC. Translating gives CAWSARAKNIQYF.

Concerning this clonotype: A much larger clone differs from this one at a single base, so this may be a read error. As DNA, the CDR3 is TGTGCCAGCAGTGATCCAGGGGATCTGGATCAGCCCCAGCATTTT. This sequence encodes CASSDPGDLDQPQHF. The chain uses TRBV27 and TRBJ1-5; a weak D match, TRBD1 (6 bases). This CDR3 contains 15 residues. CDR1 and CDR2 (germline): MNHEY, SMNVEV (reference sequence). The V and J ends lost 5 bases and 5 bases respectively, with 16 bases between them.

The CDR3 region is CASSSGTPSYEQYV. For the CDR3, the DNA is TGTGCCAGCAGCTCAGGGACTCCCTCCTACGAGCAGTACGTC. The chain recombines TRBV11-2 with TRBJ2-7; D possibly corresponds to TRBD2 (6 bases). Germline assignment: CDR1 SGHAT and CDR2 FQNNGV. The CDR3 covers 14 residues. Deletions cut 4 bases from V and 0 bases from J, with 10 bases between.

The rearrangement uses TRBV5-1 and TRBJ2-1; 9 bases map to TRBD2. CDR1 SGHRS and CDR2 YFSETQ come from the germline V gene. V dropped 2 bases and J dropped 7; count of bases not matched to a gene: 28. The CDR3 loop spans 22 amino acids. CDR3 DNA: TGCGCCAGCAGCTTTAATCCGGGACGCCAAAGAGGTGGGCTAGCGGGAAAAAATGAGCAGTTCTTC. It is translated as CASSFNPGRQRGGLAGKNEQFF.

There are many counts of this clonotype. The chain is built from TRBV7-2 and TRBJ2-1; 8 bases line up with TRBD2. Germline CDR1 reads SGHTA; CDR2 reads FQGNSA. V shed 1 base, J shed 4 bases, and the junction held 9 bases outside the gene matches. The CDR3 runs 17 residues. CDR3 bases: TGTGCCAGCAGCTTAGAGGGGAGCGGGAGAATGTACAATGAGCAGTTCTTC. Its protein product is CASSLEGSGRMYNEQFF.

The genes are TRBV5-1 and TRBJ1-1; TRBD1 matches 10 bases. CDR1 and CDR2 (germline): SGHRS, YFSETQ. The CDR3 spans 16 residues. V lost 4 bases and J lost 3; bases outside the gene matches: 9. The CDR3: CASSPSTGGADTEAFF. Here the CDR3 DNA reads TGCGCCAGCAGCCCCTCGACAGGGGGCGCGGACACTGAAGCTTTCTTT.

The chain employs TRBV4-2 and TRBJ2-2, with 7 nucleotides matching TRBD2. CDR1 LGHNA and CDR2 YNFKEQ come from the germline V gene. Trimming cost V 3 bases and J 9 bases; bases outside gene matches: 10. CDR3 length: 15 amino acids. The CDR3 DNA is TGTGCCAGCAGCCAGCCTTCGAGGGAGGGCCGGGAGCTGTTTTTT. Encoded protein: CASSQPSREGRELFF.

This clonotype has ten or more counts. The chain carries TRBV11-1 and TRBJ2-1; D unclear. V dropped 2 bases and J dropped 10 bases, with 9 bases sitting between them. The V gene's germline CDR1 is SGHAT and CDR2 FQDESV (reference sequence). This CDR3 has 12 residues. The CDR3 region is CASSLRVWEQFF. The CDR3 DNA sequence: TGTGCCAGCAGCTTAAGGGTGTGGGAGCAGTTCTTC.

There are many counts of this clonotype. The chain uses TRBV11-1 and TRBJ2-1; no definite D call. V was trimmed by 5 bases and J by 4 bases, leaving 12 bases between them. The CDR3 loop spans 14 amino acids. Germline CDR1 SGHAT, CDR2 FQDESV (reference sequence). CDR3 sequence: CASSPGGDYNEQFF. Written as DNA, the CDR3 is TGTGCCAGCAGCCCCGGTGGGGATTACAATGAGCAGTTCTTC.

This clonotype was detected ten times or more. The chain recombines TRBV20-1 with TRBJ1-2; D is ambiguous. Trimming left V 6 bases short and J 7 bases short, with 21 bases between. Germline-derived CDR1 and CDR2 are DFQATT and SNEGSKA (reference sequence). The length of the CDR3 is 14 residues. CDR3 in amino acids: CSARRAALVPGYTF. DNA of the CDR3: TGCAGTGCGAGGAGGGCAGCTTTAGTACCTGGCTACACCTTC.

The chain combines TRBV6-2 or TRBV6-3 with TRBJ2-3; maybe TRBD2 (5 bases). This CDR3 has 15 residues. CDR1 is MNHEY and CDR2 is SVGEGT in the germline V gene. The V end lost 6 bases, the J end lost 2 bases, and 15 bases lay between the germline ends. The CDR3 DNA sequence: TGTGCCAGCAGCCCCCATTGGGAGCACACAGATACGCAGTATTTT. It is translated as CASSPHWEHTDTQYF.

This clonotype has a count of ten or more. V usage is TRBV12-3 or TRBV12-4 and J usage is TRBJ1-1, with a tentative D call TRBD1 (5 bases). CDR3 length: 13 residues. Trimming removed 8 bases at V and 4 bases at J, with 14 bases between. CDR3 bases: TGTGCCAGCCGCCCAAGGGACGGCACTGAAGCTTTCTTT. This encodes CASRPRDGTEAFF.

The chain combines TRBV20-1 with TRBJ2-1; D is possibly TRBD2 (6 bases). Per the germline V gene, CDR1 is DFQATT and CDR2 is SNEGSKA (reference sequence). V lost 1 base, J lost 4 bases, and 17 bases lay in between. The CDR3 runs 16 residues. The CDR3 region has the DNA TGCAGTGCTAGAGGTCGAGTAGGACTAACTTACAATGAGCAGTTCTTC. Encoded protein: CSARGRVGLTYNEQFF.

This clonotype was counted ten times or more. The chain couples TRBV19 to TRBJ1-5; D gene ambiguous. V was cut by 5 bases and J by 4 bases, with 15 bases left in between. Germline lookup yields CDR1 LNHDA and CDR2 SQIVND (reference sequence). This CDR3 spans 15 amino acids. CDR3 DNA sequence: TGTGCCAGTAGTGGGCGGGCTGAATGGAATCAGCCCCAGCATTTT. Its protein product is CASSGRAEWNQPQHF.

As to this clonotype: A much larger clonotype is one base distant, so this may be a read error. The rearrangement links TRBV2 to TRBJ2-7; tentatively, D is TRBD1 (6 bases). Trimming pared 7 bases from V and 4 bases from J, leaving 8 bases between. The CDR3 runs 11 residues. In germline, CDR1 is SNHLY, CDR2 FYNNEI. The CDR3 DNA is TGTGCCAGCAAGGACAGTTACGAGCAGTACTTC. It yields the protein CASKDSYEQYF.

This clonotype was recorded many times. The chain recombines TRBV6-1 with TRBJ1-1; 7 bases match TRBD1. V lost 3 bases and J lost 4; bases outside the gene matches: 8. CDR1 MNHNS and CDR2 SASEGT come from the germline V gene. This CDR3 is 15 amino acids long. CDR3 nucleotides: TGTGCCAGCAGTGAGTATCGAGCAGGGGGCACTGAAGCTTTCTTT. Translated: CASSEYRAGGTEAFF.

Only a few counts were recorded for this clonotype. The CDR3 protein is CASSLFWDVRLGQPQHF. The CDR3 bases are TGTGCCAGCAGTTTATTCTGGGATGTAAGGTTGGGGCAGCCCCAGCATTTT. The rearrangement uses TRBV27 and TRBJ1-5; D not certain. V gave up 1 base and J gave up 7 bases, with 20 bases separating them. Germline V gene data show CDR1 as MNHEY and CDR2 as SMNVEV (reference sequence). The CDR3 spans 17 residues.

Only a few counts were recorded for this clonotype. The chain uses TRBV3-1 and TRBJ2-1; TRBD2 agrees at 10 bases. This CDR3 is 16 amino acids long. CDR1 is LGHDT, CDR2 YNNKEL, per germline (reference sequence). V lost 2 bases to trimming and J lost 2 bases; unmatched junction nucleotides: 3. The CDR3 DNA reads as TGTGCCAGCAGCCAATGGACTAGCGGAGCCTACAATGAGCAGTTCTTC. Translated: CASSQWTSGAYNEQFF.

This clonotype showed up many times. The chain employs TRBV28 and TRBJ1-1; D is unclear. Germline values: CDR1 MDHEN, CDR2 SYDVKM. This CDR3 region has 11 residues. The V gene lost 2 bases and the J gene lost 6 bases, with 4 bases spanning the gap. The CDR3 DNA sequence: TGTGCCAGCAGTTTAAGCTCTGAAGCTTTCTTT. This codes for CASSLSSEAFF.

Ten or more counts support this clonotype. The chain couples TRBV7-9 to TRBJ2-1, with no clear D. This CDR3 has 15 residues. CDR1 and CDR2 from the germline V gene are SEHNR and FQNEAQ (reference sequence). Between the trimmed V and J ends, which lost 1 base and 5 bases, there was a span of 12 bases. For the CDR3, the DNA is TGTGCCAGCAGCTTAGAAGGCATCGGAGACAATGAGCAGTTCTTC. Residues: CASSLEGIGDNEQFF. Combining the CDR3 with reference TRBV7-9 and TRBJ2-1 gives the whole variable domain DTGVSQNPRHKITKRGQNVTFRCDPISEHNRLYWYRQTLGQGPEFLTYFQNEAQLEKSRLLSDRFSAERPKGSFSTLEIQRTEQGDSAMYLCASSLEGIGDNEQFFGPGTRLTVL.

This clonotype came up many times. The chain carries TRBV7-8 and TRBJ1-6; 7 bases are shared with TRBD1. The CDR3 is 16 residues long. Losses at the gene ends were 3 bases for V and 8 bases for J; bases not matched to a gene: 10. Germline V gene sequence: CDR1 SGHVS, CDR2 FQNEAQ. In DNA form, the CDR3 reads TGTGCCAGCAGCTTCCGTGGAGGGGGCGGGGATTCACCCCTCCACTTT. It yields the protein CASSFRGGGGDSPLHF.

This clonotype occurred many times. J is TRBJ1-1 and V is TRBV19; possible D gene TRBD1, 5 bases. V lost 7 bases to trimming and J lost 4 bases, with 13 bases between them. CDR1 LNHDA and CDR2 SQIVND come from the germline V gene (reference sequence). The CDR3 has 13 residues. This chain's CDR3 is CASKIRAGTEAFF. The CDR3, as DNA: TGTGCCAGTAAAATCAGGGCTGGCACTGAAGCTTTCTTT. Full variable domain (remainder filled in from reference TRBV19 and TRBJ1-1): DGGITQSPKYLFRKEGQNVTLSCEQNLNHDAMYWYRQDPGQGLRLIYYSQIVNDFQKGDIAEGYSVSREKKESFPLTVTSAQKNPTAFYLCASKIRAGTEAFFGQGTRLTVV.